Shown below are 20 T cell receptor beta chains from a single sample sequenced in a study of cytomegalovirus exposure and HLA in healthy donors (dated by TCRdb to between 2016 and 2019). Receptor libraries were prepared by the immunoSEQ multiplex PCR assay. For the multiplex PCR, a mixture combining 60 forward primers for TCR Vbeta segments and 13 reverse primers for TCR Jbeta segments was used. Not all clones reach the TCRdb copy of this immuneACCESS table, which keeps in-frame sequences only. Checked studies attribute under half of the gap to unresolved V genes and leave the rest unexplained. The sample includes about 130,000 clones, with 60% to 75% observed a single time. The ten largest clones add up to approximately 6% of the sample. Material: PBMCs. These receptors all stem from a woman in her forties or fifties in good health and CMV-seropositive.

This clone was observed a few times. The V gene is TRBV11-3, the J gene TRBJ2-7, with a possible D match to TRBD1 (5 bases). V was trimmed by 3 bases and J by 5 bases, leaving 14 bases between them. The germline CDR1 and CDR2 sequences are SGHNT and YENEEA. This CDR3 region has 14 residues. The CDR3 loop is CASSFLAGFNEQYF. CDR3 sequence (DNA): TGTGCCAGCAGCTTTTTAGCAGGGTTCAACGAGCAGTACTTC.

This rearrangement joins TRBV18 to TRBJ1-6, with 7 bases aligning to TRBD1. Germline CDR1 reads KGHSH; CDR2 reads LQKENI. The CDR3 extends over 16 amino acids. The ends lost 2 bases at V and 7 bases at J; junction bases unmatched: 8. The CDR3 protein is CASSPFGTAQNSPLHF. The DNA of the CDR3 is TGTGCCAGCTCACCATTTGGGACAGCTCAAAATTCACCCCTCCACTTT.

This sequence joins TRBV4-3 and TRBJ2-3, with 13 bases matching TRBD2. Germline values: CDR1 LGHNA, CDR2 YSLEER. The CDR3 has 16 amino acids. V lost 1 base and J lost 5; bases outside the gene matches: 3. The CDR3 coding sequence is TGCGCCAGCAGCCAAGCACTAGCGGGGGGGGTAGATACGCAGTATTTT. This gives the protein CASSQALAGGVDTQYF.

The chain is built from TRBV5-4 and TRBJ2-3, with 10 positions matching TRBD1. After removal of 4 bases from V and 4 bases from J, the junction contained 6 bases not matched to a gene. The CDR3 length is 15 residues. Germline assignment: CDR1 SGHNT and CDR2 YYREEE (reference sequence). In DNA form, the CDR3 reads TGTGCCAGCAGCGAGGGACAGGGGAGGCCAGATACGCAGTATTTT. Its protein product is CASSEGQGRPDTQYF.

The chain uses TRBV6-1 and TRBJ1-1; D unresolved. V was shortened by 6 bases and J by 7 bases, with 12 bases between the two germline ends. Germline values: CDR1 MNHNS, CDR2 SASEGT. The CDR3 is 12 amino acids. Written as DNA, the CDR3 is TGTGCCAGCAGCGATGCTACCTATGAAGCTTTCTTT. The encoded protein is CASSDATYEAFF.

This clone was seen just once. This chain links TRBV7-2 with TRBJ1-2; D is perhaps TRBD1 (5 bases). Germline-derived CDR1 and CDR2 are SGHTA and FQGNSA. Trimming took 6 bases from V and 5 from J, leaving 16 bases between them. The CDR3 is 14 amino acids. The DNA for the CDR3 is TGTGCCAGCAGACCGTTGGGGCCGAGATATGGCTACACCTTC. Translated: CASRPLGPRYGYTF.

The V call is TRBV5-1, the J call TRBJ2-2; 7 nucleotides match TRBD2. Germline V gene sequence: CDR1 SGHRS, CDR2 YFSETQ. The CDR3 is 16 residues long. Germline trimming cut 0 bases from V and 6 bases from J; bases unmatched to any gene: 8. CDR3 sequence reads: CASSLDAGGNAGELFF. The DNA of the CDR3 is TGCGCCAGCAGCTTGGATGCCGGGGGGAATGCCGGGGAGCTGTTTTTT. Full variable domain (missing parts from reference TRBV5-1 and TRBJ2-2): KAGVTQTPRYLIKTRGQQVTLSCSPISGHRSVSWYQQTPGQGLQFLFEYFSETQRNKGNFPGRFSGRQFSNSRSEMNVSTLELGDSALYLCASSLDAGGNAGELFFGEGSRLTVL.

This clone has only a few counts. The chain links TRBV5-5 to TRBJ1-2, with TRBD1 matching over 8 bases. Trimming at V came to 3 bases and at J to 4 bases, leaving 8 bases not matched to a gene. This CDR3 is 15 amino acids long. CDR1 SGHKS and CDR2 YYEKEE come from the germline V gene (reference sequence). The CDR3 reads CASSSRTGTSYGYTF. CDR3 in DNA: TGTGCCAGCAGCTCCCGGACAGGGACCAGCTATGGCTACACCTTC.

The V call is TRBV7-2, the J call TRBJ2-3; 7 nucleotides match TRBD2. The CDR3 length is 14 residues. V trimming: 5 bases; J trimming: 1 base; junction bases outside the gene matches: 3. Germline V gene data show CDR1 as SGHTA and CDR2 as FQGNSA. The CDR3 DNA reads TGTGCCAGCAGCCCCGCGGGGGGCACAGATACGCAGTATTTT. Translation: CASSPAGGTDTQYF.

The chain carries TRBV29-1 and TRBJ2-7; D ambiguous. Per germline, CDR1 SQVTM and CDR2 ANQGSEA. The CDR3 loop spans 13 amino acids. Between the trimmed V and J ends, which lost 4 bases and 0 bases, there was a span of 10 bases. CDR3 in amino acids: CSVGRLSSYEQYF. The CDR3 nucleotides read TGCAGCGTTGGGAGACTTAGCTCCTACGAGCAGTACTTC.

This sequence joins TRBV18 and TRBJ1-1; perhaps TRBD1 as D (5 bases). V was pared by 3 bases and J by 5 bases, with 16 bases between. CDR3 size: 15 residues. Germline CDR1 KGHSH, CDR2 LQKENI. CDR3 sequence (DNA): TGTGCCAGCTCACCCGGACGGACCAGGGTTACTGAAGCTTTCTTT. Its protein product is CASSPGRTRVTEAFF.

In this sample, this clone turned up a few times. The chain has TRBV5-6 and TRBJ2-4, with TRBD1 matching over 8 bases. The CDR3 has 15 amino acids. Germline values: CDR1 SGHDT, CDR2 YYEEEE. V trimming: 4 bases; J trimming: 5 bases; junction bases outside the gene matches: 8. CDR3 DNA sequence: TGTGCCAGCAGCATGACAGGGGCCGGGCAAAACATTCAGTACTTC. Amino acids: CASSMTGAGQNIQYF.

For the CDR3, the DNA is TGTGCCAGCTATTCCCAACAGTATGGCTACACCTTC. It translates to CASYSQQYGYTF. The chain uses TRBV19 and TRBJ1-2; D gene uncertain. The germline CDR1 and CDR2 sequences are LNHDA and SQIVND (reference sequence). Trimming pared 9 bases from V and 5 bases from J, leaving 13 bases between. This CDR3 spans 12 amino acids. The full variable domain, completed using reference TRBV19 and TRBJ1-2, is DGGITQSPKYLFRKEGQNVTLSCEQNLNHDAMYWYRQDPGQGLRLIYYSQIVNDFQKGDIAEGYSVSREKKESFPLTVTSAQKNPTAFYLCASYSQQYGYTFGSGTRLTVV.

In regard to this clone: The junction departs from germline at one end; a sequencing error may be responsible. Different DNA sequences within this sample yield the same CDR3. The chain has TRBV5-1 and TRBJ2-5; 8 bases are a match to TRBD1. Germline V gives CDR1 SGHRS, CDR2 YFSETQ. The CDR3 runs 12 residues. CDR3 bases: TGTGCCAGCATGGACAGGGAAGAGACCCAGTACTTC. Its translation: CASMDREETQYF.

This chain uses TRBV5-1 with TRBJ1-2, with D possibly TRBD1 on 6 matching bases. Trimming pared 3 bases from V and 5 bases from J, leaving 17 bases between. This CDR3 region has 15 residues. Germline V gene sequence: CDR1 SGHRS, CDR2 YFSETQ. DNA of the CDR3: TGCGCCAGCAGCTCCGGGACATCCTTCCGTTATGGCTACACCTTC. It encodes CASSSGTSFRYGYTF.

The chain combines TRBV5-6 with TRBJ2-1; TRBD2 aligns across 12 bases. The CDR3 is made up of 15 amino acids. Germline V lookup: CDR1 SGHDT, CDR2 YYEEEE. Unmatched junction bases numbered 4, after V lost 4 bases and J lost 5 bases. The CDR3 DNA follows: TGTGCCAGCAGCCTAGCGGGGGGGCCTGACAATGAGCAGTTCTTC. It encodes CASSLAGGPDNEQFF.

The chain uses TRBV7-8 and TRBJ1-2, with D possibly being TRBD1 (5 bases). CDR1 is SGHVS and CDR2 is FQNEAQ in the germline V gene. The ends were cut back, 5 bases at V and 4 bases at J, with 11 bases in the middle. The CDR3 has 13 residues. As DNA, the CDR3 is TGTGCCAGCAGCCCCTTGGGGCCCTATGGCTACACCTTC. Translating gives CASSPLGPYGYTF.

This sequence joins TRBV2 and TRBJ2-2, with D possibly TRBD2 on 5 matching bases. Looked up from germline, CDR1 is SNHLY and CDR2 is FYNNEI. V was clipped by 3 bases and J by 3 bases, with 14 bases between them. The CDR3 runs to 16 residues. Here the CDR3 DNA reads TGTGCCAGCAGTGAGCGACAACTGAGGGACACCGGGGAGCTGTTTTTT. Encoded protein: CASSERQLRDTGELFF.

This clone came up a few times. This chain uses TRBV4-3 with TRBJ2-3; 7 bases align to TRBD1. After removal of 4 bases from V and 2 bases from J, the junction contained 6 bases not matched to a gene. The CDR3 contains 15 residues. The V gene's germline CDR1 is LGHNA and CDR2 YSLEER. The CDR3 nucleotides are TGCGCCAGCAGCCGGGGACAGATTTACACAGATACGCAGTATTTT. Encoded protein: CASSRGQIYTDTQYF.

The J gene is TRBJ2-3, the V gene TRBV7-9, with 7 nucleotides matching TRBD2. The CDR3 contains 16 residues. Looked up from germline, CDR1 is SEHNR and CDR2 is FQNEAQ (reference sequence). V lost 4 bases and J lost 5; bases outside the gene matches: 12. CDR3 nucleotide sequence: TGTGCCAGCAGCTCACCCTCAGGAGCGGGGCAAGATACGCAGTATTTT. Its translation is CASSSPSGAGQDTQYF.